The following is a TCR beta chain sequence with its context. This clonotype was counted ten times or more. Its antigen remains unidentified. No much larger clone is present one base from it, and per-base qualities are unavailable. Every donor was a healthy Caucasian. Three pairs of female monozygotic twins, all aged roughly 18 to 29 years, were included in the twin cohort. Peripheral blood mononuclear cells were the source from which RNA for the TCR libraries was isolated. This specimen comes from a study of identical twins (dated by TCRdb to the mid-2010s). Background for the entire study: To test whether fetal clonotypes persist, the study used deep sequencing on TCR alpha and beta repertoires from monozygotic twins, unrelated adults of various ages, and cord blood. Replicate twin experiments were performed at different times using different library preparation protocols to rule out contamination.

Library construction relied on 5' RACE. Sequencing relied on an Illumina HiSeq 2000. Template switching added a universal primer binding site, and the final cDNA carried a unique molecular identifier that allowed TCR cDNA molecules to be counted accurately. Specific primers in the conserved constant-segment region were used to synthesize first-strand cDNA for TCR alpha and beta chains. Each cDNA library was double barcoded, with a SMART-Mk sample barcode plus Illumina barcodes, to control for contamination. Two successive PCR steps introduced TruSeq adapter sequences along with Illumina sample barcodes. TCR alpha and beta cDNA libraries were sequenced on the Illumina HiSeq platform with custom primers. Under the source paper's analysis protocol: Raw reads were processed with MiGEC to extract unique molecular identifiers, and MiXCR was used to determine CDR3 positions. For each individual, recombination models were inferred using an EM algorithm with the repgenHMM and IGoR tools. The analysis of shared clonotypes was done with the tcR package in R, with sharing normalized by the product of cloneset sizes. To study raw recombination free of thymic and clonal selection effects, out-of-frame nonproductive sequences were analyzed. TCRdb redid the processing of the public reads, applying fastp at Q25 and MiXCR, and retained in-frame beta chains. Under each unique CDR3 protein, matching rows form one entry showing the most common genes and DNA. The V and J calls follow TCRdb's processing rather than the paper's. The sample table shows 550,000 to 800,000 distinct CDR3 sequences, and 7% to 7.5% are seen once. The ten largest make up around 1.6% of the sample.

Via the germline V gene (reference sequence), CDR1 is SGHAT and CDR2 FQDESV. Including cysteine and phenylalanine, the CDR3 has 13 amino acids. The only DNA kept is the CDR3, 39 bases in frame from the first base. The junction shows trimming of 7 bases on V and 5 bases on J, plus 14 bases between the germline ends. Study-level results and caveats: Conclusions relied on cross-sectional statistical analysis, since the same donors could not be followed over many years. In monozygotic twins, recombination models systematically underestimated out-of-frame TCR alpha sharing, but the models matched the sharing seen between unrelated individuals. Zero-insertion analyses could be partly confounded by invariant T cells such as MAIT and iNKT, although diverse VJ usage argued against such confounding for most clonotypes. Compared with coincidental sharing between unrelated individuals, out-of-frame TCR alpha sequences shared between twins showed an excess of sequences with low generation probability. Excess twin sharing in beta out-of-frame sequences was weaker because fewer shared sequences lowered the signal-to-noise ratio. Fewer insertions were carried by abundant cord blood beta clonotypes, a similar but weaker trend appeared in young adult naive repertoires, and no such trend appeared in memory repertoires.

The same data also went into a second study, on yellow fever vaccine responses in identical twins. The second study also describes: According to the authors, the vaccine-induced T cell response in identical twins seemed to be partly convergent and partly specific to each individual. The study precisely tracked vaccine-responding T cell clones in identical twins.

The TCR originated in a young woman in good health. Recombination connected TRBV11-1 to TRBJ1-2, with a weak D call of TRBD1 (6 bases match). The sequencing input was PBMCs. In nucleotides, the sequence is TGTGCCAGCACCGGGGACACCGATTATGGCTACACCTTC. It codes for CASTGDTDYGYTF.